What follows describes a single TCR beta chain. This entry belongs to a study of cytomegalovirus exposure and HLA in healthy donors. The study ran its PCR with 60 Vbeta and 13 Jbeta primers. The repertoire was sequenced with immunoSEQ multiplex PCR; TCRdb's copy has only in-frame clones and lacks some. The sample yields tens of thousands of clones, about 78% seen once. There are 18 residues in the CDR3. Deletions cut 5 bases from V and 8 bases from J, with 25 bases between. Germline V lookup: CDR1 LNHDA, CDR2 SQIVND (reference sequence). This sequence joins TRBV19 and TRBJ1-6; possible D gene TRBD1, 6 bases. This TCR was recovered from a woman between 40 and 50 years old in good health and CMV-seropositive. The sequenced sample consisted of PBMCs. Here the CDR3 DNA reads TGTGCCAGTAGTCTTCAACCTTTCGGGACATACAAGGATTCACCCCTCCACTTT. Its protein is CASSLQPFGTYKDSPLHF.